This TCR beta chain was obtained from a study of cytomegalovirus exposure and HLA in healthy donors. Across the whole study: The approximately 120 validation repertoires used the same platform as the roughly 610 first-cohort repertoires, a later analysis reported.

Worth noting for this clone: Its matching antigen is unknown.

Findings of the study overall: The study labeled 164 TCR beta chains cytomegalovirus-associated.

Trimming removed 6 bases at V and 0 bases at J, with 12 bases between. Germline V gene lookup returns CDR1 MNHEY and CDR2 SMNVEV (reference sequence). The CDR3 is 15 residues long. The data were produced by immunoSEQ multiplex PCR, yet TCRdb's version contains in-frame clones alone and is incomplete. This table holds about 240,000 clones, around nine tenths found once. The roughly 120-subject validation cohort, separate from the approximately 630-subject first cohort, included the donors. Source material: PBMCs. This TCR derives from a man between 18 and 29 years old in good health and CMV-seronegative. The rearrangement joins TRBV27 to TRBJ1-3; no reliable D call. The CDR3 sequence: CASSLRRGSGNTIYF. DNA of the CDR3: TGTGCCAGCAGCCTCCGACGGGGCTCTGGAAACACCATATATTTT.